This T cell receptor (beta chain) was captured in a study of response to subunit inactivated influenza vaccine. TCRdb fed the RT-PCR reads into MiXCR, producing one record per CDR3 protein. This table has 490,000 or so distinct CDR3 sequences, 6% to 9% appearing once. General study findings and limits: With each seasonal influenza vaccination, the authors suggested, few new T cells are recruited.

This clonotype was seen many times. Its antigen is undetermined. CDR3 length equals 15 residues. The germline V and J ends were trimmed by 3 bases and 0 bases, with 11 bases remaining between them. Germline V gene lookup returns CDR1 LGHNA and CDR2 YSLEER. This clonotype was obtained from a man aged 50 to 69 who received an inactivated influenza vaccine. J is TRBJ2-5 and V is TRBV4-3; tentative D call: TRBD2 (5 bases). The source material was PBMCs from blood, sampled roughly 24 months after vaccination. The DNA of the CDR3 is TGCGCCAGCAGCCAGGACTTGATGTACCAAGAGACCCAGTACTTC. This codes for CASSQDLMYQETQYF.